This T cell receptor beta chain was captured in a study of T-cell reconstitution after alpha-beta-depleted transplantation in children. The CDR3 extends over 15 amino acids. Germline CDR1 LGHDT, CDR2 YNNKEL (reference sequence). V shed 4 bases, J shed 8 bases, and the junction held 11 bases outside the gene matches. Unique molecular identifiers tagged the TCRbeta library. TCRdb fed the PCR reads into MiXCR, producing one record per CDR3 protein. This sample has about 29,000 distinct CDR3 sequences, with under 8% found just once. This clonotype showed up many times. The source material was PBMCs, mostly from graft donor cells, sampled 180 days after TCRalphabeta/CD19-depleted stem cell transplant. The chain joins TRBV3-1 to TRBJ2-1, with 7 bases that match TRBD2. The receptor was isolated from a male patient aged 10 to 17 who had a stem cell transplant for acute myeloid leukemia, so the T cells may come from the graft donor. CDR3 DNA: TGTGCCAGCAGCCCATCTAGCGGACCGCCTGATGAGCAGTTCTTC. It translates to CASSPSSGPPDEQFF.